This T cell receptor (beta chain) was documented in a study of T cell repertoires in cytomegalovirus infection. The wider study: Public TCR beta signature analysis indicated the presence of both CMV infection and matching HLA type. Overall study findings and caveats: HLA-C-restricted CMV clonotypes gave the most frequent clonotype in two of eight donors.

In its sample, this clonotype was seen a few times. Its antigen is undetermined. Each CDR3 protein gets one entry after TCRdb re-called the reads with MiXCR. The sample comprises fewer than 350,000 distinct CDR3 sequences, more than 9% of which are singletons, and roughly 4% rests with the top ten. The source of this sequence is a human donor in good health (CMV status not recorded). Some clones in this sample may be carry-over from other donors' samples. What was sequenced was PBMCs.

Here the CDR3 DNA reads TGTGCCAGCAGTTTAAAGGCTAGCGGGGGGGCCTGGGTGGAGACCCAGTACTTC. It specifies CASSLKASGGAWVETQYF. The chain links TRBV27 to TRBJ2-5; 12 nucleotides agree with TRBD2. This CDR3 is built from 18 residues. Germline V gene data show CDR1 as MNHEY and CDR2 as SMNVEV (reference sequence). The ends lost 2 bases at V and 5 bases at J; junction bases unmatched: 12.